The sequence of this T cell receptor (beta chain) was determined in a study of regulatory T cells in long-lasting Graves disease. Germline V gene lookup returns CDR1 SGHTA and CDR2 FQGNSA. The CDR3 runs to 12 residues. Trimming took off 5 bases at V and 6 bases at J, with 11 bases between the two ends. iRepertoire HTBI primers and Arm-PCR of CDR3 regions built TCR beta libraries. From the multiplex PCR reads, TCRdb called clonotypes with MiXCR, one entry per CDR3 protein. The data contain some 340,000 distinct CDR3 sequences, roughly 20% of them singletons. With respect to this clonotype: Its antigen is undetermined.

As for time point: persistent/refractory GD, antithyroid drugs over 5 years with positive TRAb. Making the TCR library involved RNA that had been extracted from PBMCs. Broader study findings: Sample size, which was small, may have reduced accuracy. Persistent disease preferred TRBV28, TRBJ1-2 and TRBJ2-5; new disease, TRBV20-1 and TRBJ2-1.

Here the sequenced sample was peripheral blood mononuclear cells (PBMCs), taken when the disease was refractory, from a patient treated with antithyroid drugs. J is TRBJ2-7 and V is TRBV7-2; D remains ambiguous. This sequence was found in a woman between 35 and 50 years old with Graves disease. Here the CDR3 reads CASSPQRVEQYF. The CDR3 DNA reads TGTGCCAGCAGCCCGCAACGGGTCGAGCAGTACTTC.